These 3 T cell receptor beta chains originate from one sample sequenced in a study of cytomegalovirus exposure and HLA in healthy donors. PCR employed 60 Vbeta and 13 Jbeta primers. TCRdb's table, derived via immunoSEQ multiplex PCR, lists solely in-frame clones and lacks some. The sample has more than 130,000 clones. Sequenced input: PBMCs. The receptors derive from a man aged 40-50 years in good health and CMV-seronegative.

The V and J genes are TRBV11-2 and TRBJ2-3; 8 bases line up with TRBD2. CDR3 length: 15 amino acids. The ends lost 0 bases at V and 10 bases at J; junction bases unmatched: 9. Germline values: CDR1 SGHAT, CDR2 FQNNGV. The CDR3 is CASSLEFGGGWAQYF. Here the CDR3 DNA reads TGTGCCAGCAGCTTAGAGTTCGGGGGGGGATGGGCGCAGTATTTT.

This chain joins TRBV5-6 and TRBJ2-5; 9 bases map to TRBD1. The better agreement between TRBJ2-7 and the DNA end casts doubt on the J call. The CDR3 consists of 14 residues. CDR1 and CDR2 from the germline V gene are SGHDT and YYEEEE. CDR3 bases: TGTGCCAGCAGCTGGGACAGGGTCTTCTACGAGCAGTACTTC. Its protein product is CASSWDRVFYEQYF.

The chain is built from TRBV28 and TRBJ1-5; D remains ambiguous. The CDR3 contains 14 residues. The V gene lost 3 bases and the J gene lost 10 bases, with 16 bases spanning the gap. CDR1 and CDR2 (germline): MDHEN, SYDVKM. The CDR3 DNA reads as TGTGCCAGCAGTTTTGGGAGGGCCGGTCGACCCCAGCATTTT. It is translated as CASSFGRAGRPQHF.